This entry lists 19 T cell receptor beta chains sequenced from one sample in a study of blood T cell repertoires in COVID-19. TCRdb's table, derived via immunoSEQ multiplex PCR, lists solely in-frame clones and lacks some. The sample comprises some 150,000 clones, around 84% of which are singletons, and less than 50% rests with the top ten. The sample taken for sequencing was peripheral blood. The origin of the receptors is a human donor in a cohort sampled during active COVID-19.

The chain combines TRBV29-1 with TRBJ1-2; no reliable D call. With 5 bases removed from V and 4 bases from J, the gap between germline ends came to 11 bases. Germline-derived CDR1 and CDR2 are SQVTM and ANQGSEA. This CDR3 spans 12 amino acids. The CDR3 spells CSVSGGFYGYTF. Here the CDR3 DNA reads TGCAGCGTTTCCGGCGGATTCTATGGCTACACCTTC.

In DNA form, the CDR3 reads TGTGCCAGCAGCTTTGTTGCGGGGGTCATCGGGGAGCTGTTTTTT. This gives the protein CASSFVAGVIGELFF. The rearrangement links TRBV5-6 to TRBJ2-2; 7 bases fit TRBD2. Germline trimming cut 2 bases from V and 7 bases from J; bases unmatched to any gene: 8. Germline loops: CDR1 SGHDT, CDR2 YYEEEE. The CDR3 is made up of 15 amino acids.

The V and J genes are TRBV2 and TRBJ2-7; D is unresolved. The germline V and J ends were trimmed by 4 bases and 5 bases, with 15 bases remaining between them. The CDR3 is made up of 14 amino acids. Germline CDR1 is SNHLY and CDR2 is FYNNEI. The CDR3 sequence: CASSVVPPPDEQYF. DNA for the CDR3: TGTGCCAGCAGTGTGGTCCCTCCTCCGGACGAGCAGTACTTC.

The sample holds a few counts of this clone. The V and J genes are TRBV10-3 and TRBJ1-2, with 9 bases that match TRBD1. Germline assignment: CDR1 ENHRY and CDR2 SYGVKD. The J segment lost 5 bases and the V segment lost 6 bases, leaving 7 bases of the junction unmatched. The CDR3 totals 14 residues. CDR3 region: CAISAQGAGYGYTF. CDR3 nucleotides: TGTGCCATCAGCGCACAGGGGGCAGGGTATGGCTACACCTTC.

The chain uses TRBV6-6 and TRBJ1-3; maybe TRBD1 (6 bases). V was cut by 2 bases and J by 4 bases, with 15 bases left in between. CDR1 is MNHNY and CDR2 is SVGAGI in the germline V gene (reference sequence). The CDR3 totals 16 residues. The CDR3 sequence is CASSYPDRRRGNTIYF. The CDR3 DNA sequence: TGTGCCAGCAGTTACCCCGACAGGCGGAGAGGAAACACCATATATTTT.

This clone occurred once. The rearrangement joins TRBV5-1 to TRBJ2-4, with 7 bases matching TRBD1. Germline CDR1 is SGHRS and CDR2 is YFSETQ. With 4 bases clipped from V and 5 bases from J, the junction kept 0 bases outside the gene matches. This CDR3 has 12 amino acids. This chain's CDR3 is CASSTGENIQYF. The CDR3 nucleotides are TGCGCCAGCAGCACAGGGGAAAACATTCAGTACTTC.

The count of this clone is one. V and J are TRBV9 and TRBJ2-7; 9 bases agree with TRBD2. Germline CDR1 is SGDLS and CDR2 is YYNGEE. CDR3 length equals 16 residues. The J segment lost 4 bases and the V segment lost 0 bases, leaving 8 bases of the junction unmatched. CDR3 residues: CASSVAGASGEYEQYF. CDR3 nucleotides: TGTGCCAGCAGCGTAGCTGGGGCTAGCGGGGAATACGAGCAGTACTTC. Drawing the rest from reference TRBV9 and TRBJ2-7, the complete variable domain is DSGVTQTPKHLITATGQRVTLRCSPRSGDLSVYWYQQSLDQGLQFLIQYYNGEERAKGNILERFSAQQFPDLHSELNLSSLELGDSALYFCASSVAGASGEYEQYFGPGTRLTVT.

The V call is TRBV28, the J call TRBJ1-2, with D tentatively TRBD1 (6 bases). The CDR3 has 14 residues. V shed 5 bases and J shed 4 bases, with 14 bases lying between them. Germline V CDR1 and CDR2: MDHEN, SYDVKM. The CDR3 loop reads CASSPPTGRYGYTF. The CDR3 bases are TGTGCCAGCAGTCCACCAACAGGGCGCTATGGCTACACCTTC.

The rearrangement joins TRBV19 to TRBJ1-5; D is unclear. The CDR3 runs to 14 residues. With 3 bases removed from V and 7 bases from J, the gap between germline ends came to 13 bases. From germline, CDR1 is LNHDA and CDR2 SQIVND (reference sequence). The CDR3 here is CASSIRREAQPQHF. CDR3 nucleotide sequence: TGTGCCAGTAGTATTAGGAGGGAGGCCCAGCCCCAGCATTTT.

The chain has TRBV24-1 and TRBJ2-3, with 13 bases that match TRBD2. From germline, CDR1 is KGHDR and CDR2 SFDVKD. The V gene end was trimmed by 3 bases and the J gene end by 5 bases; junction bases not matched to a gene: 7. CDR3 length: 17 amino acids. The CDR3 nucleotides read TGTGCCACCAGTGATCGCGGGACTAGCGGGGACCGAGATACGCAGTATTTT. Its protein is CATSDRGTSGDRDTQYF.

The CDR3 loop is CASRGELTYEQYF. As DNA, the CDR3 is TGCGCCAGCCGGGGGGAACTCACCTACGAGCAGTACTTC. V gene TRBV5-1 combines with J gene TRBJ2-7; 7 bases line up with TRBD2. This CDR3 comprises 13 residues. Germline assignment: CDR1 SGHRS and CDR2 YFSETQ. The J segment lost 2 bases and the V segment lost 7 bases, leaving 6 bases of the junction unmatched.

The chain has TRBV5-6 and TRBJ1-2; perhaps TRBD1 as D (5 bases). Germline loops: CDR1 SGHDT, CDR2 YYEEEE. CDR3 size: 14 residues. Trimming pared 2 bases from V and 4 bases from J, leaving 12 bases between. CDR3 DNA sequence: TGTGCCAGCAGCTTCGGGGGGAATACCTATGGCTACACCTTC. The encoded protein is CASSFGGNTYGYTF. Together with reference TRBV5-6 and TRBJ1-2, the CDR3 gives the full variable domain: DAGVTQSPTHLIKTRGQQVTLRCSPKSGHDTVSWYQQALGQGPQFIFQYYEEEERQRGNFPDRFSGHQFPNYSSELNVNALLLGDSALYLCASSFGGNTYGYTFGSGTRLTVV.

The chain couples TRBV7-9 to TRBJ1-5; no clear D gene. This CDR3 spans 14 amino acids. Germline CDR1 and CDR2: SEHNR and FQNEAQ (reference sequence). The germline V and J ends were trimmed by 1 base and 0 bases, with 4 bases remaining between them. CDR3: CASSLDTSNQPQHF. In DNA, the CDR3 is TGTGCCAGCAGCTTAGACACTAGCAATCAGCCCCAGCATTTT. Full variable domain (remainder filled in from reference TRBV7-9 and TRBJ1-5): DTGVSQNPRHKITKRGQNVTFRCDPISEHNRLYWYRQTLGQGPEFLTYFQNEAQLEKSRLLSDRFSAERPKGSFSTLEIQRTEQGDSAMYLCASSLDTSNQPQHFGDGTRLSIL.

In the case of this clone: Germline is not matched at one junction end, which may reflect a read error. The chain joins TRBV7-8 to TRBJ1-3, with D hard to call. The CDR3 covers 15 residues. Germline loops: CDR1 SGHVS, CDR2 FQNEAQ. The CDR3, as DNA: TGTGCCAGCAGGCTGATAGGTGGTATTGGAGACACCATATATTTT. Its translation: CASRLIGGIGDTIYF.

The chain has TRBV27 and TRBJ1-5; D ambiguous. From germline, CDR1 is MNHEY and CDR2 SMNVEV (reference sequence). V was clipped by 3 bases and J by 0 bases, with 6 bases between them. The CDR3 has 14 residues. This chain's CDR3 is CASSFSNSNQPQHF. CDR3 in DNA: TGTGCCAGCAGTTTCAGTAATAGCAATCAGCCCCAGCATTTT.

In DNA form, the CDR3 reads TGTGCCACCAGCAGGGCCAGGGACTCTGGAAACACCATATATTTT. It translates to CATSRARDSGNTIYF. The V gene is TRBV15, the J gene TRBJ1-3, with D possibly TRBD1 on 5 matching bases. Deletions cut 3 bases from V and 0 bases from J, with 9 bases between. This CDR3 spans 15 amino acids. The germline V gene encodes CDR1 LNHNV and CDR2 YYDKDF (reference sequence).

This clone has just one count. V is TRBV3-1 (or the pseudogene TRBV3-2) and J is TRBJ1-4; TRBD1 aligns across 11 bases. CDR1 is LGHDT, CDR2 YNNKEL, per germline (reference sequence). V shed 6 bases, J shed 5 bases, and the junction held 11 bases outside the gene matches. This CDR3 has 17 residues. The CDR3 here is CASSQTGTGGYNEKLFF. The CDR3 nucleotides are TGTGCCAGCAGTCAAACCGGGACAGGGGGATACAATGAAAAACTGTTTTTT.

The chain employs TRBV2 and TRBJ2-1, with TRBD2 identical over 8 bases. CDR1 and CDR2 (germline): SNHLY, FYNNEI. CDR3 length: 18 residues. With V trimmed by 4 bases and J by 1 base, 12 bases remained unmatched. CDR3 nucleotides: TGTGCCAGCAGTGTTCCCAGCGGGGGAGTAACGTCCTACAATGAGCAGTTCTTC. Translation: CASSVPSGGVTSYNEQFF.

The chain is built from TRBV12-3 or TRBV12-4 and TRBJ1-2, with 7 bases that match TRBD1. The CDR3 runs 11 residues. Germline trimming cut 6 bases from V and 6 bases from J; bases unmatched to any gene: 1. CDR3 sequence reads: CASSTGDGYTF. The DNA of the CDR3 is TGTGCCAGCAGCACAGGGGATGGCTACACCTTC.